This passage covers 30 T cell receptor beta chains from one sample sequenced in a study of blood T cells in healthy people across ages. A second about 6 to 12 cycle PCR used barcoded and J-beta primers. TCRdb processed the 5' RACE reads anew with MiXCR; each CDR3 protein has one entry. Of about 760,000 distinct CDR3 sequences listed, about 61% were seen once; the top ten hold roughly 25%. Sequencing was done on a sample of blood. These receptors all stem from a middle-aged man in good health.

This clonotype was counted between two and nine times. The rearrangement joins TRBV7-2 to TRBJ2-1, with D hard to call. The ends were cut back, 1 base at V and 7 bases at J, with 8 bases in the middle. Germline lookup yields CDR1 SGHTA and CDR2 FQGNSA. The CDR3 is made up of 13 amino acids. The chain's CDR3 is CASSLVVPNEQFF. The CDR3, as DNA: TGTGCCAGCAGCTTAGTTGTCCCGAATGAGCAGTTCTTC. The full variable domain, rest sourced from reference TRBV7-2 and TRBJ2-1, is GAGVSQSPSNKVTEKGKDVELRCDPISGHTALYWYRQSLGQGLEFLIYFQGNSAPDKSGLPSDRFSAERTGGSVSTLTIQRTQQEDSAVYLCASSLVVPNEQFFGPGTRLTVL.

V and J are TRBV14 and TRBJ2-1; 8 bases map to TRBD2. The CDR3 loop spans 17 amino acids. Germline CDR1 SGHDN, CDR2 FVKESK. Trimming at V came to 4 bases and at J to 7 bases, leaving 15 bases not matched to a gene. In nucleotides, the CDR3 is TGTGCCAGCAGCCCCGGACTAGCAGCCTGGGGGAGGAATGAGCAGTTCTTC. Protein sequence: CASSPGLAAWGRNEQFF.

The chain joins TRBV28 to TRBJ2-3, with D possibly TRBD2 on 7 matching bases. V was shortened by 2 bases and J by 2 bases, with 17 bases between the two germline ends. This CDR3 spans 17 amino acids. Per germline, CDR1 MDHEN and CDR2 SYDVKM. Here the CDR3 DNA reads TGTGCCAGCAGTTTACCCCGGGGGGCCTTTTCCACAGATACGCAGTATTTT. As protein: CASSLPRGAFSTDTQYF.

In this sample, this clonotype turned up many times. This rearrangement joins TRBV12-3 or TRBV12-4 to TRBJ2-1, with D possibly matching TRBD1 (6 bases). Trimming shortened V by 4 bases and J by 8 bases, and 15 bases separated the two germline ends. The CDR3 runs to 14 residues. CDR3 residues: CASSSSTGSYEQFF. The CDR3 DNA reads TGTGCCAGCAGTTCTTCTACAGGGTCATATGAGCAGTTCTTC.

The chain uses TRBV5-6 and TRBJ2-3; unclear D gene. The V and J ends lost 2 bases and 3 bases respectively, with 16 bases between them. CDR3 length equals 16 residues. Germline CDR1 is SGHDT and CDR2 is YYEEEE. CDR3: CASSFAGPANTDTQYF. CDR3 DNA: TGTGCCAGCAGCTTTGCCGGGCCAGCTAATACAGATACGCAGTATTTT.

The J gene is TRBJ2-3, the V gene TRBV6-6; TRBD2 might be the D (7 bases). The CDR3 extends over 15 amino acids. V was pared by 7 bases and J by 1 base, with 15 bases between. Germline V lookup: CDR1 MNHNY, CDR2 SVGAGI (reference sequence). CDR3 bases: TGTGCCAGCACATACGGGGGGCAGGGCACAGATACGCAGTATTTT. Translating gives CASTYGGQGTDTQYF.

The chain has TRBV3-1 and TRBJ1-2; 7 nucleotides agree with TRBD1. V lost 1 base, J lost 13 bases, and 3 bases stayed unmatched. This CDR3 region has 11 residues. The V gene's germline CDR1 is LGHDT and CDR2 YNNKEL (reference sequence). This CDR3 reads CASSQVDRRTF. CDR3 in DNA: TGTGCCAGCAGCCAAGTGGACAGGCGCACCTTC.

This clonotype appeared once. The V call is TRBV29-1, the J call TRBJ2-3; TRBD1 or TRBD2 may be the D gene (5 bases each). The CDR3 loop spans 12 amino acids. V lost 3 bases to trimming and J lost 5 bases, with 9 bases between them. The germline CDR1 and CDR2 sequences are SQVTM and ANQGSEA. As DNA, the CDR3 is TGCAGCGTTGATTTGGGGGAAGATACGCAGTATTTT. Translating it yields CSVDLGEDTQYF.

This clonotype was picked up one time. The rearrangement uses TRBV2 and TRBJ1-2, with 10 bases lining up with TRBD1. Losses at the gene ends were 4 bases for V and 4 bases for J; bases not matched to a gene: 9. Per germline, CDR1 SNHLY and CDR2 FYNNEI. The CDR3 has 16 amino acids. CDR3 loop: CASSALDGQGGYGYTF. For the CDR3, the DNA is TGTGCCAGCAGTGCCCTCGACGGACAGGGGGGCTATGGCTACACCTTC.

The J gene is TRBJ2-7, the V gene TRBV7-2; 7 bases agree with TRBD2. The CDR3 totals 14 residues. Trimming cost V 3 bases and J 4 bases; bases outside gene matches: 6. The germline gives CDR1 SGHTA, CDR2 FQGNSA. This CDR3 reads CASSFGEGKYEQYF. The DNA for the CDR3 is TGTGCCAGCAGCTTCGGGGAGGGGAAATACGAGCAGTACTTC.

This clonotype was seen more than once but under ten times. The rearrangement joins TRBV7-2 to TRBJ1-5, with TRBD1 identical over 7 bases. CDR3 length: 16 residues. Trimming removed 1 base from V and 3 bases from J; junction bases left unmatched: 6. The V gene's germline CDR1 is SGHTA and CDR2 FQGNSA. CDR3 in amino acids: CASSLDGQVINQPQHF. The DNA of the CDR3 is TGTGCCAGCAGCTTAGATGGACAGGTGATCAATCAGCCCCAGCATTTT.

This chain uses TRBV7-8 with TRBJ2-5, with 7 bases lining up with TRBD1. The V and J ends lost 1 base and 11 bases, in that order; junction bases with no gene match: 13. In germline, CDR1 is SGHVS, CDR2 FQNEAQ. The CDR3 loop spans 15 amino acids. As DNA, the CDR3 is TGTGCCAGCAGCTTAGTGAGGGACAGCTCTAGGGAGCAGTACTTC. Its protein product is CASSLVRDSSREQYF.

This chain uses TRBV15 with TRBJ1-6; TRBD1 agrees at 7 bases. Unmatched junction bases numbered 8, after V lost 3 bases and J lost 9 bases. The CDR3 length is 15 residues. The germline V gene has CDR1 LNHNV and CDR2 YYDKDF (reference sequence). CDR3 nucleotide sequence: TGTGCCACCAGCAGCGCCCCAGGGGGACTTTCACCCCTCCACTTT. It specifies CATSSAPGGLSPLHF.

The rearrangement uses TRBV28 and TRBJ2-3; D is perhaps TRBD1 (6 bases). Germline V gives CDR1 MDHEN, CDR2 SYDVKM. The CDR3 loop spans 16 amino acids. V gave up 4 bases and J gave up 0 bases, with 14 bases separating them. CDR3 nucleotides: TGTGCCAGCAGTTCCCCCGACAGGCATAGCACAGATACGCAGTATTTT. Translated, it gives CASSSPDRHSTDTQYF.

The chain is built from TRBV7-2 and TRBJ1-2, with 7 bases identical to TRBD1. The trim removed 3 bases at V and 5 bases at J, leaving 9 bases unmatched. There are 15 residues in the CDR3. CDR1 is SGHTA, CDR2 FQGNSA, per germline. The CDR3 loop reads CASSFGGTDSYGYTF. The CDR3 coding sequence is TGTGCCAGCAGCTTCGGTGGGACAGACTCATATGGCTACACCTTC. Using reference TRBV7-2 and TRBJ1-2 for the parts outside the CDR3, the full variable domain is GAGVSQSPSNKVTEKGKDVELRCDPISGHTALYWYRQSLGQGLEFLIYFQGNSAPDKSGLPSDRFSAERTGGSVSTLTIQRTQQEDSAVYLCASSFGGTDSYGYTFGSGTRLTVV.

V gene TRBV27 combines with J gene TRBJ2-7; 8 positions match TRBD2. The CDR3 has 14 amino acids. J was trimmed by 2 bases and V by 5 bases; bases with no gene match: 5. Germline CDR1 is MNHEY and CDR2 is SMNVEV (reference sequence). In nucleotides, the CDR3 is TGTGCCAGCAGTAACCCGGGGGGGACCTACGAGCAGTACTTC. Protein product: CASSNPGGTYEQYF.

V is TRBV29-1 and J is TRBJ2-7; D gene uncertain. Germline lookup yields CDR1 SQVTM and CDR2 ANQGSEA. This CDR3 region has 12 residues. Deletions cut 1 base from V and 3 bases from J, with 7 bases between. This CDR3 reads CSVEGTNYEQYF. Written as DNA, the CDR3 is TGCAGCGTTGAAGGGACCAACTACGAGCAGTACTTC.

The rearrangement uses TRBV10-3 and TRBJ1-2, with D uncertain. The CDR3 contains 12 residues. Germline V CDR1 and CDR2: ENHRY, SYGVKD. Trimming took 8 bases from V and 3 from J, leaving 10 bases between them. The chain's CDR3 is CAISTGYYGYTF. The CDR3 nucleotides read TGTGCCATCTCCACGGGCTACTATGGCTACACCTTC.

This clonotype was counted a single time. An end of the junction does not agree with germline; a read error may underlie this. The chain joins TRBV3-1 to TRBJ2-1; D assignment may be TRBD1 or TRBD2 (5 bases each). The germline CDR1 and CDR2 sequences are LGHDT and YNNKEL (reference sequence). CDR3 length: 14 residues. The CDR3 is CASSHRDGYKEQFF. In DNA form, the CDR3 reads TGTGCCAGCAGCCATAGGGACGGATACAAGGAGCAGTTCTTC.

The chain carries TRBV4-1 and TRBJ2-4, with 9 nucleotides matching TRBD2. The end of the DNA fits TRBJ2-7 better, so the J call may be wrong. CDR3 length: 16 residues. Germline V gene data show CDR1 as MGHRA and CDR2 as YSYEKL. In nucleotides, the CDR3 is TGCGCCAGCAGCTCTTATGTTACGGCGGGAGGGGACGAGCAGTACTTC. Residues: CASSSYVTAGGDEQYF.

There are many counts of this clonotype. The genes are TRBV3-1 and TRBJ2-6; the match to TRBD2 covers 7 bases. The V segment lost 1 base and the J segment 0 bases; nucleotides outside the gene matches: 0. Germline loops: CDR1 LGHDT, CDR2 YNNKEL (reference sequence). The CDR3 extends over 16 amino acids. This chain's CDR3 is CASSQGGGSGANVLTF. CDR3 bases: TGTGCCAGCAGCCAAGGCGGGGGCTCTGGGGCCAACGTCCTGACTTTC. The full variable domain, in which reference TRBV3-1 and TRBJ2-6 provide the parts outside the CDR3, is DTAVSQTPKYLVTQMGNDKSIKCEQNLGHDTMYWYKQDSKKFLKIMFSYNNKELIINETVPNRFSPKSPDKAHLNLHINSLELGDSAVYFCASSQGGGSGANVLTFGAGSRLTVL.

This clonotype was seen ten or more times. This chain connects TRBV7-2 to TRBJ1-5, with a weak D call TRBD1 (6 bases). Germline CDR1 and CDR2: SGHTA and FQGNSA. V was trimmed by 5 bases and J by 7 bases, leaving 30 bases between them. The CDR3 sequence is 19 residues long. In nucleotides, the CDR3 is TGTGCCAGCAGCCCATATCCCTGCGGGACAAGGGATCGGGGCCAGCCCCAGCATTTT. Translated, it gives CASSPYPCGTRDRGQPQHF.

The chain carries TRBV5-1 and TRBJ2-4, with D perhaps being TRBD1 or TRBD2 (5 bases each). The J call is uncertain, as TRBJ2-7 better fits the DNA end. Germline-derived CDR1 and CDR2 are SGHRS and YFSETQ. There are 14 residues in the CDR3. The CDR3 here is CASSTEGYGDEQYF. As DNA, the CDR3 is TGCGCCAGCAGCACCGAGGGGTACGGGGACGAGCAGTACTTC.

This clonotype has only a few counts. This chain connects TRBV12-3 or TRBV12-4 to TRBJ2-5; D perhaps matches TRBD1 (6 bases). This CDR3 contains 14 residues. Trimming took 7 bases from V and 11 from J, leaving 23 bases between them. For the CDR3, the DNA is TGTGCCAGCACCCTCGGGACACCGAGCGGTGAGCAGTACTTC. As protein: CASTLGTPSGEQYF.

The CDR3 loop reads CASSLGEGRRDTEAFF. CDR3 nucleotide sequence: TGCGCCAGCAGCTTGGGGGAAGGCAGACGGGACACTGAAGCTTTCTTT. The V gene is TRBV5-1, the J gene TRBJ1-1; D is uncertain. V shed 0 bases and J shed 3 bases, with 15 bases lying between them. The CDR3 totals 16 residues. Germline V gives CDR1 SGHRS, CDR2 YFSETQ.

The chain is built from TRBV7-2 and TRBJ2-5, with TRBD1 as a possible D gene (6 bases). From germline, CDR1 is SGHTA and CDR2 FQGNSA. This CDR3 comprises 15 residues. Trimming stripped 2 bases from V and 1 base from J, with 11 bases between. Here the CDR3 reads CASSLTRGAQETQYF. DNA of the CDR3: TGTGCCAGCAGCTTAACCAGGGGAGCCCAAGAGACCCAGTACTTC.

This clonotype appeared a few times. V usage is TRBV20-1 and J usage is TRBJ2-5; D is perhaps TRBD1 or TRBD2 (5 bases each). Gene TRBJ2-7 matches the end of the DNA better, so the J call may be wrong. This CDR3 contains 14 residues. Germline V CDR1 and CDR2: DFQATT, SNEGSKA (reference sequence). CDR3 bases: TGCAGTGGTACCGGGCCGGGGCCTATCTACGAGCAGTACTTC. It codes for CSGTGPGPIYEQYF.

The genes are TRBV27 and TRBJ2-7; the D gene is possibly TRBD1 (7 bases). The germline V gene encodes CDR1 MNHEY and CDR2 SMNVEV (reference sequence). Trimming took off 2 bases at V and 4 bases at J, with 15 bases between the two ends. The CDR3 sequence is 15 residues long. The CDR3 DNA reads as TGTGCCAGCAGTTTAAACAGGGGACGGGGGTACGAGCAGTACTTC. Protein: CASSLNRGRGYEQYF.

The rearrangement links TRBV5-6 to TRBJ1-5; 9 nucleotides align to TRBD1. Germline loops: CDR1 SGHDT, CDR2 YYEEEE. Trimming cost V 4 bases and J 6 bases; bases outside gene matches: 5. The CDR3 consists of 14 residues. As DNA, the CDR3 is TGTGCCAGCAGCCGGGACAGGGTGGGTCAGCCCCAGCATTTT. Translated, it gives CASSRDRVGQPQHF.

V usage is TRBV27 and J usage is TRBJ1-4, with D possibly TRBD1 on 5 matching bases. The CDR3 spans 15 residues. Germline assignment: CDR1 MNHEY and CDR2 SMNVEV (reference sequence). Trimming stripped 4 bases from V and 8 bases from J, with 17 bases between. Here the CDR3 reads CASSSTGRQEEKLFF. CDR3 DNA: TGTGCCAGCAGTTCGACGGGACGGCAGGAGGAAAAACTGTTTTTT.